The 14 T cell receptor beta chains below were found in one sample sequenced in a study of blood T cells in healthy people across ages. Alongside a J-beta primer mix, a sample-barcoded 5' primer served in a second PCR lasting roughly 6 to 11 cycles. TCRdb re-analysed the 5' RACE reads in MiXCR, keeping a single row per CDR3 protein. The sample has over 950,000 distinct CDR3 sequences, 35% to 40% seen once. The sample taken for sequencing was blood. The receptors were gathered from a young man in good health.

This clonotype was detected only a few times. This chain links TRBV6-1 with TRBJ2-5; D is uncertain. Germline lookup yields CDR1 MNHNS and CDR2 SASEGT. This CDR3 contains 14 residues. V lost 2 bases, J lost 2 bases, and 9 bases lay in between. The chain's CDR3 is CASSELTIQETQYF. The CDR3 nucleotides are TGTGCCAGCAGTGAACTTACGATTCAAGAGACCCAGTACTTC.

This clonotype was observed many times. This rearrangement joins TRBV4-3 to TRBJ2-3; no firm D call. CDR3 length equals 14 residues. Trimming stripped 1 base from V and 2 bases from J, with 7 bases between. CDR1 is LGHNA, CDR2 YSLEER, per germline. The CDR3 region has the DNA TGCGCCAGCAGCCAAGGGACCCTCACAGATACGCAGTATTTT. This codes for CASSQGTLTDTQYF.

The gene calls are TRBV7-2 and TRBJ1-4; D is perhaps TRBD1 (5 bases). V lost 5 bases and J 7 bases, leaving 17 bases between the germline ends. Germline V gives CDR1 SGHTA, CDR2 FQGNSA. CDR3 size: 15 residues. In DNA, the CDR3 is TGTGCCAGCAGCCCCCAGGCCGGCGGGACTGAAAAACTGTTTTTT. Translating it yields CASSPQAGGTEKLFF.

V is TRBV12-3 or TRBV12-4 and J is TRBJ2-7; D gene uncertain. The CDR3 covers 16 residues. V dropped 5 bases and J dropped 7 bases, with 24 bases sitting between them. DNA for the CDR3: TGTGCCAGCAGTCCGCCGGACCCGAGGACGAACAATGAGCAGTACTTC. This sequence encodes CASSPPDPRTNNEQYF.

A remark on this clonotype: At one of its ends the junction is not consistent with the germline gene, which may arise from a read error. J is TRBJ2-7 and V is TRBV9; 7 bases are shared with TRBD1. Judging by the DNA end, TRBJ2-5 fits better; the J call may be wrong. This CDR3 comprises 15 residues. The V gene's germline CDR1 is SGDLS and CDR2 YYNGEE. As DNA, the CDR3 is TGTGCCTGCAGCGAACCCCGGGACAGTAAAGAGACCCAGTACTTC. Protein sequence: CACSEPRDSKETQYF.

This rearrangement joins TRBV4-1 to TRBJ1-5; D is perhaps TRBD1 (6 bases). Germline V gene sequence: CDR1 MGHRA, CDR2 YSYEKL. This CDR3 has 19 residues. Trimming pared 0 bases from V and 0 bases from J, leaving 18 bases between. The CDR3 sequence is CASSQDRRGFSYSNQPQHF. The CDR3 nucleotides read TGCGCCAGCAGCCAAGATAGGAGGGGGTTCTCCTATAGCAATCAGCCCCAGCATTTT.

In its sample, this clonotype was seen a few times. The chain is built from TRBV4-1 and TRBJ1-2, with D possibly TRBD1 on 6 matching bases. Germline CDR1 reads MGHRA; CDR2 reads YSYEKL. The CDR3 totals 15 residues. V lost 1 base, J lost 6 bases, and 15 bases lay in between. CDR3 region: CASSQVGAGGNGYTF. Here the CDR3 DNA reads TGCGCCAGCAGCCAAGTGGGGGCGGGAGGCAATGGCTACACCTTC.

The chain uses TRBV2 and TRBJ1-5; maybe TRBD1 (5 bases). The CDR3 runs to 16 residues. V was trimmed by 1 base and J by 0 bases, leaving 10 bases between them. Germline values: CDR1 SNHLY, CDR2 FYNNEI. DNA for the CDR3: TGTGCCAGCAGTGAAGGAGGGGCGCCTAGCAATCAGCCCCAGCATTTT. Its translation: CASSEGGAPSNQPQHF.

This clonotype was detected a few times. The chain recombines TRBV5-1 with TRBJ1-2; 8 positions agree with TRBD1. Trimming removed 2 bases from V and 5 bases from J; junction bases left unmatched: 5. CDR3 size: 14 residues. CDR1 is SGHRS and CDR2 is YFSETQ in the germline V gene. The CDR3 protein is CASSFGQGEYGYTF. The CDR3 DNA is TGCGCCAGCAGCTTCGGACAGGGAGAATATGGCTACACCTTC.

This chain uses TRBV6-2 or TRBV6-3 with TRBJ2-1; 11 nucleotides align to TRBD2. Germline assignment: CDR1 MNHEY and CDR2 SVGEGT. V was pared by 6 bases and J by 0 bases, with 10 bases of the junction left unmatched. The CDR3 is made up of 18 amino acids. The CDR3 here is CASSPLAGGLFSYNEQFF. The CDR3 nucleotides are TGTGCCAGCAGCCCTCTAGCGGGGGGCTTATTCTCCTACAATGAGCAGTTCTTC.

The chain is built from TRBV6-5 and TRBJ1-2; D is uncertain. Looked up from germline, CDR1 is MNHEY and CDR2 is SVGAGI. The CDR3 length is 15 residues. The ends were cut back, 0 bases at V and 0 bases at J, with 8 bases in the middle. CDR3 in amino acids: CASSYSGIANYGYTF. CDR3 DNA: TGTGCCAGCAGTTACTCTGGGATAGCTAACTATGGCTACACCTTC.

The chain links TRBV12-3 or TRBV12-4 to TRBJ1-2; no firm D call. The CDR3 has 14 amino acids. Trimming pared 8 bases from V and 0 bases from J, leaving 13 bases between. The CDR3 region has the DNA TGTGCCAGCTTGGATTCCGCCGCTAACTATGGCTACACCTTC. Its translation: CASLDSAANYGYTF.

This clonotype was picked up a small number of times. V usage is TRBV18 and J usage is TRBJ2-7, with D possibly TRBD2 on 6 matching bases. This CDR3 spans 15 amino acids. V was trimmed by 0 bases and J by 5 bases, leaving 14 bases between them. Germline V CDR1 and CDR2: KGHSH, LQKENI. Here the CDR3 reads CASSPPAGNRDEQYF. CDR3 coding DNA: TGTGCCAGCTCACCACCGGCGGGGAATCGTGACGAGCAGTACTTC.

This clonotype came up a few times. The genes are TRBV19 and TRBJ1-2; D call uncertain. The ends were cut back, 1 base at V and 7 bases at J, with 16 bases in the middle. The CDR3 loop spans 15 amino acids. Germline-derived CDR1 and CDR2 are LNHDA and SQIVND (reference sequence). The CDR3 DNA sequence: TGTGCCAGTAGTATAGGGACCTCAGCTCTTGGTGGCTACACCTTC. This codes for CASSIGTSALGGYTF.